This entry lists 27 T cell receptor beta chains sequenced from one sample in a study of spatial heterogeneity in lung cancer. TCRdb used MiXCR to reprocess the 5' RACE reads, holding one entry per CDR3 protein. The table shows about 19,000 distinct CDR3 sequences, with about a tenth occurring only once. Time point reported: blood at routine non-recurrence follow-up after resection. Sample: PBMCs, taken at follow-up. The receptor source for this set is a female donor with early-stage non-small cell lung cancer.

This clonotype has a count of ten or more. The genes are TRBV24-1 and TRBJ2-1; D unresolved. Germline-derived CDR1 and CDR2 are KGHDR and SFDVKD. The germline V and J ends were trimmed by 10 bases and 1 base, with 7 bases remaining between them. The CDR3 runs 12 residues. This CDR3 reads CATARSYNEQFF. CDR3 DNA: TGTGCCACGGCACGGTCCTACAATGAGCAGTTCTTC.

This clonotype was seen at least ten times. CDR3 sequence reads: CASNLAAGVGGANEQYF. CDR3 in DNA: TGTGCCAGCAATCTAGCCGCCGGGGTCGGGGGCGCCAACGAGCAGTACTTC. The gene calls are TRBV6-1 and TRBJ2-7, with D perhaps given as TRBD1 or TRBD2 (6 bases each). Between the trimmed V and J ends, which lost 7 bases and 5 bases, there was a span of 27 bases. Germline V gene sequence: CDR1 MNHNS, CDR2 SASEGT. The CDR3 runs 17 residues.

The CDR3 DNA follows: TGTGCTAGATCTCGACAGACAAACATTCAGTACTTC. It translates to CARSRQTNIQYF. The chain couples TRBV7-7 to TRBJ2-4; D may be TRBD1 (5 bases). In germline, CDR1 is SSHAT, CDR2 FNYEAQ (reference sequence). The CDR3 sequence is 12 residues long.

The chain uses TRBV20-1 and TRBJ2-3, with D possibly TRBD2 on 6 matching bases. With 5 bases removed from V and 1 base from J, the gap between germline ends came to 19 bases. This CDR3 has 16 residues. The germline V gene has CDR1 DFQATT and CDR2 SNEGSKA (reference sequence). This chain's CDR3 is CSAAPWVGGGTDTQYF. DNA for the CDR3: TGCAGTGCTGCCCCATGGGTAGGCGGGGGCACAGATACGCAGTATTTT.

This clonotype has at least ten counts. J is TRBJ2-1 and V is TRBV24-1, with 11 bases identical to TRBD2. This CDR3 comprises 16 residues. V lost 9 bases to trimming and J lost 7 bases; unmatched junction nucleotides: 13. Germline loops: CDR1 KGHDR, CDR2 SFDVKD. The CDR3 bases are TGTGCCACCTCGAATTTGGCGACTAGCGGGAAGAATGAGCAGTTCTTC. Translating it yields CATSNLATSGKNEQFF.

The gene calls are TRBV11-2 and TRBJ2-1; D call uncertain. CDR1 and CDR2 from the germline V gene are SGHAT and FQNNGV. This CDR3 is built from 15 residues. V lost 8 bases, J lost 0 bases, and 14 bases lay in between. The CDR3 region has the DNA TGTGCCAGCTCCGTACACCCGAGCTCCTACAATGAGCAGTTCTTC. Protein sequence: CASSVHPSSYNEQFF.

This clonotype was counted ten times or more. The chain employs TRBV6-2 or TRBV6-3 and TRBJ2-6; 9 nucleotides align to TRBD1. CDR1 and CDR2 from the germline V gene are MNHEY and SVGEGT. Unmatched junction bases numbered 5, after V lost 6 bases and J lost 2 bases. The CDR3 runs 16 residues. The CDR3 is CASSSDRGAGANVLTF. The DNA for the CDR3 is TGTGCCAGCAGCTCTGACAGGGGGGCTGGGGCCAACGTCCTGACTTTC.

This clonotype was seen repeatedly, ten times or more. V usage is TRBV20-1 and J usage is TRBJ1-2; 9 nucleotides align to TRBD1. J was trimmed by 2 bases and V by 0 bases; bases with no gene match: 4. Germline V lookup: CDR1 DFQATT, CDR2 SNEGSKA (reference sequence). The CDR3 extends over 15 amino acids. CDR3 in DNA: TGCAGTGCTAGAGACCAGGGACAGGGAAACTATGGCTACACCTTC. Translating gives CSARDQGQGNYGYTF.

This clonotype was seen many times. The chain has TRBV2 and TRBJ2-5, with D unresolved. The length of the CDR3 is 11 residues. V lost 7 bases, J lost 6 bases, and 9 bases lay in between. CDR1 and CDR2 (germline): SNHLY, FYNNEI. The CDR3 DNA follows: TGTGCCAGCACTGGGTCGAAGACCCAGTACTTC. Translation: CASTGSKTQYF.

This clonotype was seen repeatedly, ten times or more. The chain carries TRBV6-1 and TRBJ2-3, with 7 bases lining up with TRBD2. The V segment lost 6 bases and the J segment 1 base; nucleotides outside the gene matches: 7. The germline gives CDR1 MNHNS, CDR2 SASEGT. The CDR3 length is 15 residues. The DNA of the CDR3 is TGTGCCAGCAGCTTTCTAGCGGCGGGCACAGATACGCAGTATTTT. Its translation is CASSFLAAGTDTQYF.

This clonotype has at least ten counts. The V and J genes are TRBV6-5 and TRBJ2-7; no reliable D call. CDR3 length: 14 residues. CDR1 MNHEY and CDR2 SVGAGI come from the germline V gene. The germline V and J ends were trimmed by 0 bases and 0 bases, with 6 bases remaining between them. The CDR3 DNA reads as TGTGCCAGCAGTTACTCTACGATCTCCTACGAGCAGTACTTC. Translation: CASSYSTISYEQYF.

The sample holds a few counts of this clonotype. The CDR3 DNA is TGTGCCAGCAGCTTAACAGGGGGGACCTACAATGAGCAGTTCTTC. It yields the protein CASSLTGGTYNEQFF. The rearrangement links TRBV7-3 to TRBJ2-1; TRBD1 or TRBD2 may be the D gene (6 bases each). Germline V gives CDR1 SGHTA, CDR2 FQGTGA. The CDR3 is 15 amino acids. V was cut by 0 bases and J by 2 bases, with 8 bases left in between.

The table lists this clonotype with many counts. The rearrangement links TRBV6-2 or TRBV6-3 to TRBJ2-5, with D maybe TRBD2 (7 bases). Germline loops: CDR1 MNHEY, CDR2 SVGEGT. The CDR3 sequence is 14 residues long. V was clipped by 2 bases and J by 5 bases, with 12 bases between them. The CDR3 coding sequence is TGTGCCAGCAGTTACGGGGGGGCCGGCGAGACCCAGTACTTC. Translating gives CASSYGGAGETQYF.

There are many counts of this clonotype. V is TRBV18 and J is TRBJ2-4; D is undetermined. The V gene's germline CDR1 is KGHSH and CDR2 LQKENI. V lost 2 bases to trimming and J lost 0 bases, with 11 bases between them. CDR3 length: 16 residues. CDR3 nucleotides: TGTGCCAGCTCACCAACAGAGAGACTAGCCAAAAACATTCAGTACTTC. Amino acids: CASSPTERLAKNIQYF.

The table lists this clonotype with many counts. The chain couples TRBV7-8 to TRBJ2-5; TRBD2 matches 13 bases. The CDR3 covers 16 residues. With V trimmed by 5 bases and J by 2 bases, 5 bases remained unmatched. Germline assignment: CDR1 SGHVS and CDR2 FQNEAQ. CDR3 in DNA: TGTGCCAGCAGCCCGGGGACTAGCGGGATACAAGAGACCCAGTACTTC. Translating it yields CASSPGTSGIQETQYF.

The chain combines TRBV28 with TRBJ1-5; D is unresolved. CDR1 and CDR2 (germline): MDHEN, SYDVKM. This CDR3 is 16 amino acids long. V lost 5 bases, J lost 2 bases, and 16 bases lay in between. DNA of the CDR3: TGTGCCAGCAGTACCCCACTCGGGTCGGGCAATCAGCCCCAGCATTTT. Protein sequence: CASSTPLGSGNQPQHF.

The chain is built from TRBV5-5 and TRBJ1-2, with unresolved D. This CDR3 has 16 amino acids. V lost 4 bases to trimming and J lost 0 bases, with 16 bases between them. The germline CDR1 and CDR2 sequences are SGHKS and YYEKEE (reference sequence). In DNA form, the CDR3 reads TGTGCCAGCAGCCAGGACTCCTGGCTGGCTAACTATGGCTACACCTTC. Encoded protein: CASSQDSWLANYGYTF.

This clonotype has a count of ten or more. The CDR3 DNA sequence: TGTGCCAGCAGTTACTCCTGGGACAGAGCCTACGAGCAGTACTTC. This encodes CASSYSWDRAYEQYF. The V gene is TRBV6-2 or TRBV6-3, the J gene TRBJ2-7; 7 nucleotides align to TRBD1. From germline, CDR1 is MNHEY and CDR2 SVGEGT. The CDR3 covers 15 residues. The V segment lost 0 bases and the J segment 2 bases; nucleotides outside the gene matches: 4.

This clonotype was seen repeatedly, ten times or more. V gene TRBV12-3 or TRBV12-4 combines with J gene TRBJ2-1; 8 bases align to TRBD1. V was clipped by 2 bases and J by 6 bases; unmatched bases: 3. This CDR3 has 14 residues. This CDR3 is CASSLRQGANEQFF. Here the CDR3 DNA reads TGTGCCAGCAGTTTACGTCAGGGGGCCAATGAGCAGTTCTTC.

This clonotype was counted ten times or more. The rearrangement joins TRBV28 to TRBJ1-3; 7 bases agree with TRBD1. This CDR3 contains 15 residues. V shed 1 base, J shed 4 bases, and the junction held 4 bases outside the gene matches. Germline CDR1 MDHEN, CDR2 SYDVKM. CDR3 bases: TGTGCCAGCAGTTTATTACAGGGGCCGGGAAACACCATATATTTT. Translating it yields CASSLLQGPGNTIYF. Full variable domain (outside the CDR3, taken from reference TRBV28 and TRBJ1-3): DVKVTQSSRYLVKRTGEKVFLECVQDMDHENMFWYRQDPGLGLRLIYFSYDVKMKEKGDIPEGYSVSREKKERFSLILESASTNQTSMYLCASSLLQGPGNTIYFGEGSWLTVV.

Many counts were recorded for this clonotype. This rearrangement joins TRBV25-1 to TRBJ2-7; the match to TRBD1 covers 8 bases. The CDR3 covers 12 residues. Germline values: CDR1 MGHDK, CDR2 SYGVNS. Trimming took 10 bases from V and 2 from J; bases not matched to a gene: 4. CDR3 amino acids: CATKTGAYEQYF. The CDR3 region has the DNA TGTGCCACCAAGACAGGGGCCTACGAGCAGTACTTC.

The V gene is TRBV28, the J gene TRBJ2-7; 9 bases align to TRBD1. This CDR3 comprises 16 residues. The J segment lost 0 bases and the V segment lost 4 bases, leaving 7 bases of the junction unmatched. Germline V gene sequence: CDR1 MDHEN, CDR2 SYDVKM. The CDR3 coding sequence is TGTGCCAGCAGTTCGGCCCACAGGGGGCTCTCCTACGAGCAGTACTTC. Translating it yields CASSSAHRGLSYEQYF. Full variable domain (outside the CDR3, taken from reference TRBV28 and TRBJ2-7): DVKVTQSSRYLVKRTGEKVFLECVQDMDHENMFWYRQDPGLGLRLIYFSYDVKMKEKGDIPEGYSVSREKKERFSLILESASTNQTSMYLCASSSAHRGLSYEQYFGPGTRLTVT.

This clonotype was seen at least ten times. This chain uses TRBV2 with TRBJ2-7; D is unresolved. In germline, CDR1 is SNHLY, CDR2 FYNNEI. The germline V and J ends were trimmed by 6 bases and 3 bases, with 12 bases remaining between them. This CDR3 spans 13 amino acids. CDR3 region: CASRDGPNYEQYF. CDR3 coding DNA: TGTGCCAGCAGGGATGGACCGAACTACGAGCAGTACTTC.

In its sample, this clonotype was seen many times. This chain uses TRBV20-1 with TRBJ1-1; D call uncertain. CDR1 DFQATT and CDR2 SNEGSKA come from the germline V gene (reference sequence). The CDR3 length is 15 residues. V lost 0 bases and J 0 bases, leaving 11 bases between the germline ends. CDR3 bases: TGCAGTGCTAGAGATCGAAGGCCCGTGAACACTGAAGCTTTCTTT. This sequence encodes CSARDRRPVNTEAFF.

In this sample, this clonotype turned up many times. CDR3 protein: CASSLLVWTSGVEETQYF. CDR3 sequence (DNA): TGTGCCAGCAGCTTACTGGTGTGGACTAGCGGGGTAGAAGAGACCCAGTACTTC. V usage is TRBV7-2 and J usage is TRBJ2-5, with TRBD2 matching 12 bases. Germline lookup yields CDR1 SGHTA and CDR2 FQGNSA. The V gene end was trimmed by 2 bases and the J gene end by 3 bases; junction bases not matched to a gene: 10. The CDR3 consists of 18 residues.

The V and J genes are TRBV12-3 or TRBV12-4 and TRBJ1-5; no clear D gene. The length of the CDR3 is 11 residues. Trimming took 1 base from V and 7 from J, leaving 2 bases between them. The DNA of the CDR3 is TGTGCCAGCAGTTTAGGACAGCCCCAGCATTTT. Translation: CASSLGQPQHF.

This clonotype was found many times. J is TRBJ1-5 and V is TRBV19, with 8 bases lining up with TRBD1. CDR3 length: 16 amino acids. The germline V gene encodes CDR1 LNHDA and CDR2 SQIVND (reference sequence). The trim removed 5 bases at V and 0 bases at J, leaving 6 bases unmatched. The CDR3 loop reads CASSGQGSYSNQPQHF. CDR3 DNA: TGTGCCAGTAGTGGACAGGGCTCTTATAGCAATCAGCCCCAGCATTTT.